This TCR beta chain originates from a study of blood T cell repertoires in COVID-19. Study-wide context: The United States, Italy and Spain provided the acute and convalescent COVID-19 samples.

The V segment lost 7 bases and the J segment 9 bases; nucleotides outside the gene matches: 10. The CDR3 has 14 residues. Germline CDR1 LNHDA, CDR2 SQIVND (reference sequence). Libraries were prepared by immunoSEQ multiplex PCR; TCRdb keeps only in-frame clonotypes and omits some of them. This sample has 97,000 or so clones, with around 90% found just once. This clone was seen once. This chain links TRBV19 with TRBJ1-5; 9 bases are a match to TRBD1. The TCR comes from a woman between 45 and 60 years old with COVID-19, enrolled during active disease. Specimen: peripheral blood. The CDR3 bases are TGTGCCAGTACCATAGGGACAGGGAGGCCGCCCCAGCATTTT. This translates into CASTIGTGRPPQHF.